This TCR beta chain was obtained from a study of blood T cell repertoires in COVID-19. Study context: Sources were T cells, B-cell-depleted T cells, or PBMCs; the material itself was cDNA or gDNA.

Germline V lookup: CDR1 SGHTA, CDR2 FQGNSA. The J segment lost 7 bases and the V segment lost 4 bases, leaving 7 bases of the junction unmatched. The CDR3 sequence is 15 residues long. This clone appeared a single time. The table came from immunoSEQ multiplex PCR; TCRdb's copy has only in-frame clones and leaves some out. The sample consists of a few hundred thousand clones, just under 90% of them appearing once. This clonotype was sampled from a woman aged 50 to 60 who had recovered from COVID-19. Sequencing was carried out using PBMCs or T cells enriched from blood (not recorded which). The chain carries TRBV7-2 and TRBJ1-6; TRBD1 agrees at 7 bases. The CDR3 coding sequence is TGTGCCAGCAGCTCCTGGACAGGAGGAAATTCACCCCTCCACTTT. This encodes CASSSWTGGNSPLHF.